This entry is about one T cell receptor beta chain. No antigen is known for it. Use of 60 Vbeta and 13 Jbeta primers characterized the PCR. The repertoire was sequenced with immunoSEQ multiplex PCR; TCRdb's copy has only in-frame clones and lacks some. The sample shows about 130,000 clones, roughly 85% of them seen only once. The data stem from a study of cytomegalovirus exposure and HLA in healthy donors. Broader study findings: Some TCR beta chains (more than 150 of them) were listed as cytomegalovirus-associated. Most CMV-associated TCR beta chains appeared HLA-restricted in a later analysis. Accurate prediction of HLA-A and HLA-B alleles (for most subjects) was reportedly achieved from TCR beta sequences.

From germline, CDR1 is SNHLY and CDR2 FYNNEI. There are 12 residues in the CDR3. The V end lost 6 bases, the J end lost 6 bases, and 12 bases lay between the germline ends. Sequenced sample: PBMCs. The TCR originated in a boy aged 10-17 years in good health and CMV-seronegative. The chain links TRBV2 to TRBJ2-7; D call uncertain. The CDR3 spells CASREPTIEQYF. The CDR3 DNA reads as TGTGCCAGCAGGGAGCCCACGATCGAGCAGTACTTC.